The clone carrying this T cell receptor beta chain was seen once. The antigen remains unidentified. Given the absence of the conserved phenylalanine or tryptophan at the CDR3 end, a read error is likely. 60 Vbeta and 13 Jbeta primers were used in PCR. The assay was immunoSEQ multiplex PCR, and TCRdb's table has in-frame clones only and misses some. The table shows around 130,000 clones, with 70% to 75% occurring only once. The data are from a study of cytomegalovirus exposure and HLA in healthy donors. Study-level findings and limits: Association of 16,951 TCR beta sequences with HLA alleles was found at 0.05 false discovery rate in a later analysis. In vitro testing confirmed three CMV-associated chains as specific for CMV antigens.

This TCR was recovered from a man aged 25 to 45 in good health and CMV-seronegative. The sequencing input was PBMCs.

The CDR3 loop reads CASRRGGVYGYTL. Here the CDR3 DNA reads TGTGCCTCGAGAAGAGGGGGTGTCTATGGCTACACCCTC. The chain couples TRBV30 to TRBJ1-2, with TRBD1 as a possible D gene (6 bases). CDR1 is GTSNPN and CDR2 is SVGIG in the germline V gene (reference sequence). V was trimmed by 7 bases and J by 4 bases, leaving 16 bases between them. The CDR3 has 13 residues.